Each of the 25 T cell receptor beta chains below was sequenced from the same sample in a study of T cells in Graves' hyperthyroidism and ophthalmopathy. What was amplified from RNA transcripts were TCR beta CDR3 regions. The HTBI set primed first-round TCR CDR3 RT-PCR. TCRdb passed the multiplex PCR reads through MiXCR, listing each CDR3 protein once. The sample lists around 500,000 distinct CDR3 sequences, about 15% seen once, with 25% to 30% in the top ten. The sequencing sample was made of blood. All receptors derive from a woman aged 25 to 39 with Graves' ophthalmopathy.

The CDR3 DNA follows: TGTGCCAGCAGCTTACTAGCGGGAAGGGACCCAGATACGCAGTATTTT. It is translated as CASSLLAGRDPDTQYF. J is TRBJ2-3 and V is TRBV13; 9 bases map to TRBD2. V lost 2 bases and J lost 4; bases outside the gene matches: 7. The CDR3 sequence is 16 residues long. Germline values: CDR1 PRHDT, CDR2 FYEKMQ (reference sequence). The full variable domain, completed using reference TRBV13 and TRBJ2-3, is AAGVIQSPRHLIKEKRETATLKCYPIPRHDTVYWYQQGPGQDPQFLISFYEKMQSDKGSIPDRFSAQQFSDYHSELNMSSLELGDSALYFCASSLLAGRDPDTQYFGPGTRLTVL.

Ten or more counts support this clonotype. The chain recombines TRBV30 with TRBJ1-5, with D maybe TRBD1 (6 bases). With 0 bases removed from V and 2 bases from J, the gap between germline ends came to 14 bases. The CDR3 length is 16 residues. Germline CDR1 and CDR2: GTSNPN and SVGIG (reference sequence). For the CDR3, the DNA is TGTGCCTGGAGTGTCGGCGGGGGCCAGGGCAATCAGCCCCAGCATTTT. The encoded protein is CAWSVGGGQGNQPQHF.

This clonotype was detected ten times or more. This rearrangement joins TRBV28 to TRBJ2-3; 9 bases agree with TRBD1. Per the germline V gene, CDR1 is MDHEN and CDR2 is SYDVKM. The CDR3 sequence is 15 residues long. V shed 8 bases and J 5 bases; nucleotides not matched to a gene: 11. The CDR3 region is CASEQYRGLKDTQYF. Here the CDR3 DNA reads TGTGCCAGCGAACAATACAGGGGGCTGAAAGATACGCAGTATTTT.

This clonotype occurred many times. The chain is built from TRBV20-1 and TRBJ2-1; 7 bases are a match to TRBD2. From germline, CDR1 is DFQATT and CDR2 SNEGSKA (reference sequence). Trimming took 4 bases from V and 0 from J; bases not matched to a gene: 12. The length of the CDR3 is 17 residues. CDR3 sequence reads: CSAINLAVSSSYNEQFF. For the CDR3, the DNA is TGCAGTGCTATTAATCTAGCGGTTTCCAGCTCCTACAATGAGCAGTTCTTC.

This clonotype was counted at least ten times. The chain recombines TRBV7-9 with TRBJ1-6; D is undetermined. This CDR3 is 14 amino acids long. The V gene's germline CDR1 is SEHNR and CDR2 FQNEAQ (reference sequence). Trimming took off 8 bases at V and 4 bases at J, with 12 bases between the two ends. In nucleotides, the CDR3 is TGTGCCAGCCGCAGAGACCCTTATAATTCACCCCTCCACTTT. This translates into CASRRDPYNSPLHF. Looking up the rest from reference TRBV7-9 and TRBJ1-6 gives the full variable domain: DTGVSQNPRHKITKRGQNVTFRCDPISEHNRLYWYRQTLGQGPEFLTYFQNEAQLEKSRLLSDRFSAERPKGSFSTLEIQRTEQGDSAMYLCASRRDPYNSPLHFGNGTRLTVT.

This clonotype was seen repeatedly, ten times or more. The chain recombines TRBV30 with TRBJ2-1; no firm D call. The V gene's germline CDR1 is GTSNPN and CDR2 SVGIG (reference sequence). V was cut by 2 bases and J by 10 bases, with 18 bases left in between. The CDR3 sequence is 14 residues long. The CDR3 spells CAWSLGNYFREQFF. DNA for the CDR3: TGTGCCTGGAGTTTAGGGAACTATTTTCGAGAGCAGTTCTTC.

The V call is TRBV2, the J call TRBJ2-5, with 11 bases fitting TRBD1. This CDR3 region has 15 residues. The germline V gene has CDR1 SNHLY and CDR2 FYNNEI. After removal of 3 bases from V and 6 bases from J, the junction contained 6 bases not matched to a gene. The CDR3 is CASSEGQGVGKTQYF. The CDR3, as DNA: TGTGCCAGCAGTGAGGGACAGGGGGTTGGGAAGACCCAGTACTTC.

This clonotype was found a few times. V gene TRBV6-1 combines with J gene TRBJ2-3; no reliable D call. CDR3 length: 14 residues. The V gene lost 5 bases and the J gene lost 2 bases, with 11 bases spanning the gap. From germline, CDR1 is MNHNS and CDR2 SASEGT. DNA of the CDR3: TGTGCCAGCAGTCTCGCCCGAGTCACAGATACGCAGTATTTT. It translates to CASSLARVTDTQYF.

At least ten counts were recorded for this clonotype. J is TRBJ2-6 and V is TRBV28, with D unclear. Germline CDR1 MDHEN, CDR2 SYDVKM. Trimming shortened V by 2 bases and J by 0 bases, and 8 bases separated the two germline ends. The CDR3 has 16 amino acids. The CDR3 loop reads CASSLIHSSGANVLTF. The CDR3 DNA is TGTGCCAGCAGTTTAATACACAGCTCTGGGGCCAACGTCCTGACTTTC.

This clonotype was detected only a few times. The chain uses TRBV4-2 and TRBJ2-3; either TRBD1 or TRBD2 may fit D (5 bases each). Trimming removed 0 bases from V and 1 base from J, with 8 bases in between. The CDR3 covers 15 residues. Germline assignment: CDR1 LGHNA and CDR2 YNFKEQ. This chain's CDR3 is CASSQDGGGTDTQYF. The CDR3 DNA follows: TGTGCCAGCAGCCAAGATGGGGGTGGCACAGATACGCAGTATTTT.

This clonotype was counted between two and nine times. The chain carries TRBV27 and TRBJ2-7; D unclear. This CDR3 has 15 amino acids. From germline, CDR1 is MNHEY and CDR2 SMNVEV (reference sequence). V was clipped by 3 bases and J by 2 bases, with 14 bases between them. CDR3 protein: CASSLVDRDTYEQYF. The CDR3 DNA sequence: TGTGCCAGCAGTTTGGTGGATAGGGATACCTACGAGCAGTACTTC.

This clonotype was seen ten or more times. This chain uses TRBV18 with TRBJ2-7, with unresolved D. CDR1 is KGHSH, CDR2 LQKENI, per germline. Trimming cost V 2 bases and J 5 bases, with 10 bases left between them. The CDR3 loop spans 13 amino acids. The CDR3 region has the DNA TGTGCCAGCTCACCAAGGGTAAGAAACGAGCAGTACTTC. Protein: CASSPRVRNEQYF.

This clonotype occurred many times. The chain joins TRBV28 to TRBJ2-7; the D is unclear. The CDR3 runs 13 residues. V shed 5 bases and J shed 2 bases, with 10 bases lying between them. Per germline, CDR1 MDHEN and CDR2 SYDVKM. CDR3 in DNA: TGTGCCAGCAGTCTGACTGTAACCTACGAGCAGTACTTC. Amino acids: CASSLTVTYEQYF.

The J gene is TRBJ2-3, the V gene TRBV24-1, with a weak D call TRBD2 (6 bases). The CDR3 is 18 residues long. V lost 4 bases to trimming and J lost 7 bases, with 26 bases between them. Looked up from germline, CDR1 is KGHDR and CDR2 is SFDVKD. The CDR3 nucleotides read TGTGCCACCAGTGAACCCACAAGACTAGTGGGAGGCAAATATACGCAGTATTTT. Translated, it gives CATSEPTRLVGGKYTQYF.

Many counts were recorded for this clonotype. The V call is TRBV11-1, the J call TRBJ2-7, with D maybe TRBD2 (6 bases). This CDR3 region has 16 residues. Germline CDR1 SGHAT, CDR2 FQDESV (reference sequence). Trimming removed 5 bases from V and 1 base from J, with 18 bases in between. The CDR3 coding sequence is TGTGCCAGCAGCATTACATCATATAGCGGTTCCTACGAGCAGTACTTC. Its translation: CASSITSYSGSYEQYF.

V gene TRBV6-1 combines with J gene TRBJ2-3; D could derive from TRBD1 or TRBD2 (5 bases each). This CDR3 comprises 16 residues. Trimming stripped 6 bases from V and 1 base from J, with 17 bases between. Germline V gene data show CDR1 as MNHNS and CDR2 as SASEGT. The CDR3 spells CASSDQGVEGTDTQYF. Written as DNA, the CDR3 is TGTGCCAGCAGCGATCAGGGAGTCGAGGGCACAGATACGCAGTATTTT.

This clonotype was detected ten times or more. This rearrangement joins TRBV2 to TRBJ2-4; D may be TRBD1 or TRBD2 (5 bases each). V lost 8 bases to trimming and J lost 4 bases, with 15 bases between them. The CDR3 is 14 amino acids. Germline CDR1 SNHLY, CDR2 FYNNEI. The CDR3 DNA reads as TGTGCCAGCGCTAAAAGGGACGGAAAAAACATTCAGTACTTC. Its translation is CASAKRDGKNIQYF.

The rearrangement joins TRBV12-3 or TRBV12-4 to TRBJ2-7, with D possibly TRBD2 on 6 matching bases. V was clipped by 6 bases and J by 2 bases, with 14 bases between them. The CDR3 is 14 residues long. CDR3 region: CASRPGPGAYEQYF. The CDR3 DNA follows: TGTGCCAGCAGACCGGGACCGGGGGCCTACGAGCAGTACTTC.

This clonotype was detected many times. This sequence joins TRBV6-2 or TRBV6-3 and TRBJ1-1, with TRBD1 matching 9 bases. In germline, CDR1 is MNHEY, CDR2 SVGEGT. V lost 5 bases, J lost 1 base, and 11 bases stayed unmatched. The CDR3 consists of 17 residues. The CDR3 DNA reads TGTGCCAGCAGTACACTCCCCCCACAGGGGGCGAACACTGAAGCTTTCTTT. Amino acid sequence: CASSTLPPQGANTEAFF.

This clonotype was detected a few times. The CDR3 sequence: CASSDPRYRGRNTEAFF. In DNA form, the CDR3 reads TGTGCCAGCAGTGATCCTCGGTACCGGGGGCGGAACACTGAAGCTTTCTTT. The chain couples TRBV25-1 to TRBJ1-1; weak D call: TRBD1 (6 bases). Trimming shortened V by 3 bases and J by 1 base, and 18 bases separated the two germline ends. This CDR3 has 17 residues. Germline values: CDR1 MGHDK, CDR2 SYGVNS. Complete variable domain (other parts from reference TRBV25-1 and TRBJ1-1): EADIYQTPRYLVIGTGKKITLECSQTMGHDKMYWYQQDPGMELHLIHYSYGVNSTEKGDLSSESTVSRIRTEHFPLTLESARPSHTSQYLCASSDPRYRGRNTEAFFGQGTRLTVV.

This clonotype has at least ten counts. The chain couples TRBV7-9 to TRBJ1-1, with D possibly being TRBD1 (5 bases). Between the trimmed V and J ends, which lost 5 bases and 1 base, there was a span of 14 bases. The CDR3 sequence is 15 residues long. The germline gives CDR1 SEHNR, CDR2 FQNEAQ (reference sequence). The chain's CDR3 is CASSGTHGGNTEAFF. Here the CDR3 DNA reads TGTGCCAGCAGCGGGACGCACGGGGGGAACACTGAAGCTTTCTTT.

This clonotype showed up just a few times. The chain combines TRBV9 with TRBJ2-5; D gene unclear. The CDR3 totals 16 residues. Trimming stripped 0 bases from V and 1 base from J, with 13 bases between. Germline CDR1 is SGDLS and CDR2 is YYNGEE. The CDR3 region has the DNA TGTGCCAGCAGCGTAGCTACATCTCCGCTCCAAGAGACCCAGTACTTC. The encoded protein is CASSVATSPLQETQYF.

This clonotype has a count of ten or more. The genes are TRBV7-2 and TRBJ1-6; D unclear. V was shortened by 3 bases and J by 7 bases, with 4 bases between the two germline ends. CDR3 size: 12 residues. Germline-derived CDR1 and CDR2 are SGHTA and FQGNSA. The CDR3: CASSLWNSPLHF. The CDR3 DNA sequence: TGTGCCAGCAGCTTGTGGAATTCACCCCTCCACTTT.

Points on this clonotype: The junction does not match germline at one end; this may be a read error. This rearrangement joins TRBV12-3 or TRBV12-4 to TRBJ2-2; maybe TRBD2 (6 bases). The CDR3 covers 16 residues. The CDR3 spells CASRGGGREVTGQLFF. The CDR3 coding sequence is TGTGCCAGCAGGGGGGGAGGCAGGGAGGTCACCGGGCAGCTGTTTTTT.

This clonotype has at least ten counts. V and J are TRBV7-2 and TRBJ2-1; D ambiguous. This CDR3 contains 15 residues. Germline CDR1 is SGHTA and CDR2 is FQGNSA. Trimming left V 0 bases short and J 0 bases short, with 6 bases between. DNA for the CDR3: TGTGCCAGCAGCTTAGCGATAGTCTCCTACAATGAGCAGTTCTTC. Translated: CASSLAIVSYNEQFF.